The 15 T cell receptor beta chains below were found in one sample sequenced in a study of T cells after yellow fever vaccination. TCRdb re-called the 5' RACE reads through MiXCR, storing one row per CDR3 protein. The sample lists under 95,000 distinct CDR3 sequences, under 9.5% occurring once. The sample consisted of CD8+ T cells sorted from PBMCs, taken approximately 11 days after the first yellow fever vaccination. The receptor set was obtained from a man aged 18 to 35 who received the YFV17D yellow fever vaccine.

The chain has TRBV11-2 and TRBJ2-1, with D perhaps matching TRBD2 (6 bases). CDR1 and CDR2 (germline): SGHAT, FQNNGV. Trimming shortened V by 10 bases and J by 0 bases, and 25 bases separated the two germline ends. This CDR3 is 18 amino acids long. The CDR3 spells CATLPGLSTPSSYNEQFF. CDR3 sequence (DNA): TGTGCCACCCTACCGGGACTTAGCACCCCGAGCTCCTACAATGAGCAGTTCTTC.

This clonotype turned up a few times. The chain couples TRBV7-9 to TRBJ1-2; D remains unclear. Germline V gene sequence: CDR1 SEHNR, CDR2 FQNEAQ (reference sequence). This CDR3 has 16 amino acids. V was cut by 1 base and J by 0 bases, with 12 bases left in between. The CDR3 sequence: CASSLEVGRPNYGYTF. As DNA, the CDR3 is TGTGCCAGCAGCTTAGAGGTAGGACGACCTAACTATGGCTACACCTTC.

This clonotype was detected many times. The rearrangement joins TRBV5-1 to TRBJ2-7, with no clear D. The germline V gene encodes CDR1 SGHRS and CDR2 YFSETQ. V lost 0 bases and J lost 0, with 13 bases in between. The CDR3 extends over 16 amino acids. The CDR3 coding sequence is TGCGCCAGCAGCTTGGCGGGCAGGCCGAGCTCCTACGAGCAGTACTTC. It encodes CASSLAGRPSSYEQYF.

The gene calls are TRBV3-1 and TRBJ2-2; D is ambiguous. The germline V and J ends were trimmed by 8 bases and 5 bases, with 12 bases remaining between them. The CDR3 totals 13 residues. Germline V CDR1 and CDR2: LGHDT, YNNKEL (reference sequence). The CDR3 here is CASSPTGTGELFF. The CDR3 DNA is TGTGCCAGCTCGCCAACGGGTACCGGGGAGCTGTTTTTT.

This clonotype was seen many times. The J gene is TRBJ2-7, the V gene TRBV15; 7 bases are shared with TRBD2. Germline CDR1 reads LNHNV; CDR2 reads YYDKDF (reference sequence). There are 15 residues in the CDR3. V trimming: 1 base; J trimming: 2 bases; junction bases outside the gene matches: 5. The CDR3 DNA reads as TGTGCCACCAGCAGAGCAGCTAGCGGTACCTACGAGCAGTACTTC. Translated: CATSRAASGTYEQYF. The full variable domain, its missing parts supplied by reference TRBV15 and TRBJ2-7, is DAMVIQNPRYQVTQFGKPVTLSCSQTLNHNVMYWYQQKSSQAPKLLFHYYDKDFNNEADTPDNFQSRRPNTSFCFLDIRSPGLGDTAMYLCATSRAASGTYEQYFGPGTRLTVT.

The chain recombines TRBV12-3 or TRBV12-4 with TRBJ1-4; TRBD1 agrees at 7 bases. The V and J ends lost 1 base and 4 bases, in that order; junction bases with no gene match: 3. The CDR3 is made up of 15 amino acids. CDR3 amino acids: CASSLGRGINEKLFF. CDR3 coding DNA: TGTGCCAGCAGTTTAGGCAGGGGGATTAATGAAAAACTGTTTTTT.

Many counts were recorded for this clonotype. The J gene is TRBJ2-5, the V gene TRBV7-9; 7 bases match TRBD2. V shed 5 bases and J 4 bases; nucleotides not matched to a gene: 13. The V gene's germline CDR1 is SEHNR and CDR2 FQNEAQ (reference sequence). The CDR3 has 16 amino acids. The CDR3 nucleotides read TGTGCCAGCAGCGAAGTAGGACTAGTTGAAAGAGAGACCCAGTACTTC. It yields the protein CASSEVGLVERETQYF.

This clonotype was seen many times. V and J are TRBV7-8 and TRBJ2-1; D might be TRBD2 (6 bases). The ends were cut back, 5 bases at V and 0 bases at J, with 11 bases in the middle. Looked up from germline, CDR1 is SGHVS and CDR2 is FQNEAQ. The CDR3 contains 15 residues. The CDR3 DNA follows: TGTGCCAGCAGCCCCTGGGGAGGCTCCTACAATGAGCAGTTCTTC. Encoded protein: CASSPWGGSYNEQFF.

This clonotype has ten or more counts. The CDR3 region has the DNA TGTGCCAGCAGCTTGAGCGGCGTGAAGGAGCTAAACTATGGCTACACCTTC. Translation: CASSLSGVKELNYGYTF. The gene calls are TRBV7-6 and TRBJ1-2; D unclear. CDR1 and CDR2 (germline): SGHVS, FNYEAQ. The CDR3 is 17 amino acids. Trimming removed 3 bases at V and 2 bases at J, with 19 bases between.

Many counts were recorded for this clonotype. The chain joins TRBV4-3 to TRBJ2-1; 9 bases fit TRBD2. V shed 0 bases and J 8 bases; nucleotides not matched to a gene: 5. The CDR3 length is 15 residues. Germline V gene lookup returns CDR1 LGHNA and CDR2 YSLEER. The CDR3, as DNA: TGCGCCAGCAGCCAAGATTCTAGCGGGGCCGATGAGCAGTTCTTC. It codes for CASSQDSSGADEQFF.

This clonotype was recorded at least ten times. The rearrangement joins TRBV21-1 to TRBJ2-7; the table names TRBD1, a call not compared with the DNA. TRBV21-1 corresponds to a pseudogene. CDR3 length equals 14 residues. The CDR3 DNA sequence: TGTGCCAGCAGCTTCCGGGACAGGGAAGGCGAGCAGTACGTC. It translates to CASSFRDREGEQYV.

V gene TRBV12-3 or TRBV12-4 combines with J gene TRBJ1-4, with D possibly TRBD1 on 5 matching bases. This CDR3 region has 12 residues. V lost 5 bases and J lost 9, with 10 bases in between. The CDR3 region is CASSLPDKKLFF. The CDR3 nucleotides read TGTGCCAGCAGTCTCCCGGACAAAAAACTGTTTTTT.

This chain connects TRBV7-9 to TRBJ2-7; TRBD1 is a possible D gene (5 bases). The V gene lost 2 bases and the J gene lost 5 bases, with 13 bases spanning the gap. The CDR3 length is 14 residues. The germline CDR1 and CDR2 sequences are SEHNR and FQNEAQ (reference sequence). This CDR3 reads CASSLSWTSDEQYV. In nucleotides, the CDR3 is TGTGCCAGCAGCTTAAGCTGGACAAGCGACGAGCAGTACGTC.

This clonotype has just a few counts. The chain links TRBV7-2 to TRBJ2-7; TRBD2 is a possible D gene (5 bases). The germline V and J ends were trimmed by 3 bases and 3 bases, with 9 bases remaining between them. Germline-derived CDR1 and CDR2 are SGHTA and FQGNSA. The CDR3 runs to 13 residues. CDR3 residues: CASSFDDYYEQYF. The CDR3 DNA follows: TGTGCCAGCAGCTTCGACGACTACTACGAGCAGTACTTC.

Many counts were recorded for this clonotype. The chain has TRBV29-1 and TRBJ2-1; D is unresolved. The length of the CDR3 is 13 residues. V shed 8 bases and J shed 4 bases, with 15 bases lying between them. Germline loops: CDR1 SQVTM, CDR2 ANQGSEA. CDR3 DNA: TGCAGCTACCTATCCGGGCCGTACAATGAGCAGTTCTTC. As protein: CSYLSGPYNEQFF.